This T cell receptor beta chain is drawn from a study of identical twins. From germline, CDR1 is LNHDA and CDR2 SQIVND (reference sequence). Losses at the gene ends were 4 bases for V and 2 bases for J; bases not matched to a gene: 8. CDR3 length equals 16 residues. Study-wide findings and caveats: Zero-insertion analyses were open to partial confounding by invariant MAIT and iNKT cells.

A single record per CDR3 protein comes from TCRdb applying MiXCR to the 5' RACE reads. The sample contains 640,000 or so distinct CDR3 sequences, around 6% of which appear only once. This clonotype appeared a few times. Its antigen remains unknown. The chain combines TRBV19 with TRBJ2-3; 8 bases match TRBD1. This receptor was identified in a young man in good health. Input material: naive T cells sorted from blood. The CDR3 spells CASSTRPGQDTDTQYF. CDR3 coding DNA: TGTGCCAGTAGTACAAGACCGGGACAGGACACAGATACGCAGTATTTT.